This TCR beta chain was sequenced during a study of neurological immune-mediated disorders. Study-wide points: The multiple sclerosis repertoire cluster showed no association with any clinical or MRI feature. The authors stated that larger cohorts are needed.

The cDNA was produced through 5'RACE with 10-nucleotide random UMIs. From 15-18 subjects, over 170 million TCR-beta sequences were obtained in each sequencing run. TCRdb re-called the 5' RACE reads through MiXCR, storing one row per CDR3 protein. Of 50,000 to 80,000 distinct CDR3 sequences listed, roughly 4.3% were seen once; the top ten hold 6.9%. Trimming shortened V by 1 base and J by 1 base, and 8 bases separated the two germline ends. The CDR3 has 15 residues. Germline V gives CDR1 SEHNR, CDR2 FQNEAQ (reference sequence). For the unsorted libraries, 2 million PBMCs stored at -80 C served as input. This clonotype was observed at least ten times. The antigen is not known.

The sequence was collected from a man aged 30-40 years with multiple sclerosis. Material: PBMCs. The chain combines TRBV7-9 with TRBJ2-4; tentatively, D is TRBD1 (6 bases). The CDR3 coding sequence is TGTGCCAGCAGCTTAGAGAGGGGGGCCAAAAACATTCAGTACTTC. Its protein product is CASSLERGAKNIQYF.